These 10 T cell receptor beta chains share one sample of origin, sequenced in a study of CD8+ T cells in alopecia areata. After isolation, RNA underwent reverse transcription to generate cDNA as the sequencing template. The repertoire was sequenced with immunoSEQ multiplex PCR; TCRdb's copy has only in-frame clones and lacks some. Of 110,000 to 150,000 clones in the sample, roughly half were seen once. The sample in question was CD4+ T cells sorted from blood, obtained at week 0. The receptors were gathered from a human donor with alopecia areata.

The CDR3 nucleotides read TGTGCCATCAGCCGCAGGGGATCAGACATGAACACTGAAGCTTTCTTT. The encoded protein is CAISRRGSDMNTEAFF. The genes are TRBV10-3 and TRBJ1-1, with D maybe TRBD1 (6 bases). The CDR3 runs 16 residues. The germline CDR1 and CDR2 sequences are ENHRY and SYGVKD. Trimming took 6 bases from V and 0 from J, leaving 17 bases between them.

Points on this clone: The junction departs from germline at one end; a sequencing error may be responsible. The chain is built from TRBV2 and TRBJ2-4, with 8 bases aligning to TRBD2. This CDR3 region has 12 residues. Germline loops: CDR1 SNHLY, CDR2 FYNNEI. CDR3 loop: CAGSGSQNIQYF. In nucleotides, the CDR3 is TGTGCCGGCAGCGGGAGTCAAAACATTCAGTACTTC.

The CDR3 coding sequence is TGTGCCAGCAGCCTGACTAGCGGGAAATACGAGCAGTACTTC. The encoded protein is CASSLTSGKYEQYF. The chain carries TRBV7-2 and TRBJ2-7; TRBD2 matches 11 bases. Germline CDR1 and CDR2: SGHTA and FQGNSA. V lost 5 bases and J lost 4; bases outside the gene matches: 4. This CDR3 spans 14 amino acids.

The V gene is TRBV29-1, the J gene TRBJ2-7; 11 positions match TRBD2. The CDR3 runs to 14 residues. Per germline, CDR1 SQVTM and CDR2 ANQGSEA. V dropped 5 bases and J dropped 7; count of bases not matched to a gene: 10. CDR3 amino acids: CSVRVAGGPGEQYF. CDR3 coding DNA: TGCAGCGTTCGGGTAGCGGGAGGGCCGGGGGAGCAGTACTTC.

This rearrangement joins TRBV30 to TRBJ1-2; D possibly corresponds to TRBD1 (5 bases). Trimming shortened V by 5 bases and J by 2 bases, and 12 bases separated the two germline ends. Germline CDR1 is GTSNPN and CDR2 is SVGIG (reference sequence). The CDR3 loop spans 13 amino acids. CDR3 residues: CAWGPGLNYGYTF. The CDR3 region has the DNA TGTGCCTGGGGACCGGGACTCAACTATGGCTACACCTTC.

The sample holds a few counts of this clone. The gene calls are TRBV30 and TRBJ2-1; unclear D gene. CDR1 and CDR2 from the germline V gene are GTSNPN and SVGIG (reference sequence). There are 15 residues in the CDR3. V lost 0 bases and J 0 bases, leaving 9 bases between the germline ends. The CDR3: CAWSVPGPSYNEQFF. CDR3 sequence (DNA): TGTGCCTGGAGTGTACCTGGGCCCTCCTACAATGAGCAGTTCTTC. Full variable domain (missing parts from reference TRBV30 and TRBJ2-1): SQTIHQWPATLVQPVGSPLSLECTVEGTSNPNLYWYRQAAGRGLQLLFYSVGIGQISSEVPQNLSASRPQDRQFILSSKKLLLSDSGFYLCAWSVPGPSYNEQFFGPGTRLTVL.

Only a few counts were recorded for this clone. The J gene is TRBJ2-5, the V gene TRBV29-1; 10 nucleotides align to TRBD1. Per germline, CDR1 SQVTM and CDR2 ANQGSEA. The CDR3 is made up of 13 amino acids. This CDR3 reads CSGGDRGSETQYF. The CDR3 DNA is TGCAGTGGTGGGGACAGGGGATCAGAGACCCAGTACTTC.

This chain links TRBV30 with TRBJ2-5; unclear D gene. This CDR3 spans 14 amino acids. Trimming stripped 1 base from V and 4 bases from J, with 13 bases between. CDR1 and CDR2 (germline): GTSNPN, SVGIG (reference sequence). The CDR3 DNA is TGTGCCTGGAGTGGACGCCTAGTCGGAGAGACCCAGTACTTC. Translated, it gives CAWSGRLVGETQYF.

The chain is built from TRBV4-3 and TRBJ2-3; 7 bases fit TRBD2. The V and J ends lost 0 bases and 1 base, in that order; junction bases with no gene match: 1. Germline CDR1 and CDR2: LGHNA and YSLEER. CDR3 length: 15 residues. The CDR3 DNA reads TGCGCCAGCAGCCAAGAGGCGGGGGGCACAGATACGCAGTATTTT. Its protein product is CASSQEAGGTDTQYF.

This clone was observed a few times. CDR3 coding DNA: TGTGCCTGGAGGGGGGATAAAGAAAACACCATATATTTT. It translates to CAWRGDKENTIYF. The V call is TRBV30, the J call TRBJ1-3, with D maybe TRBD1 (5 bases). CDR3 length: 13 amino acids. The V gene lost 3 bases and the J gene lost 6 bases, with 12 bases spanning the gap. Germline CDR1 reads GTSNPN; CDR2 reads SVGIG (reference sequence).